This TCR beta chain was captured by sequencing in a study of beta chain features in type 1 diabetes. Study-level results: The study notes PCR might favor shorter templates equally in patients and controls. Within patients, naive, central memory and Treg TCRB repertoires seemed more similar than within healthy donors. TCRB CDR3s from Type 1 diabetes patients were moderately but significantly shorter in all four CD4+ subsets.

Trimming removed 0 bases at V and 6 bases at J, with 21 bases between. This CDR3 is 17 amino acids long. The authors reverse transcribed all of the isolated RNA, so sequencing captured expressed TCRB transcripts. Naive, central memory and regulatory T cell samples averaged about 3.4 million reads. Sequencing used immunoSEQ multiplex PCR; TCRdb keeps in-frame clones, though not all of them. The sample shows 500,000 to 650,000 clones, 12% of them seen only once. Each donor gave one heparinised blood draw averaging around 120 mL. This clone was seen many times. Its specificity is unknown. Sequences were obtained from naive CD4+ T cells from blood. The chain employs TRBV23-1 and TRBJ2-7; weak D call: TRBD2 (6 bases). TRBV23-1 is placed among ORFs of uncertain function. The origin of this receptor is a man aged 25 to 40 with type 1 diabetes. This CDR3 reads CASSQSDGKGRSREQYF. Here the CDR3 DNA reads TGCGCCAGCAGTCAATCAGACGGGAAAGGGAGGTCCCGCGAGCAGTACTTC.